Presented here are 29 T cell receptor beta chains from one specimen sequenced in a study of somatic mutations in cytotoxic T cells in rheumatoid arthritis. Repertoires were generated with immunoSEQ multiplex PCR, while TCRdb's copy carries only in-frame clones and drops some. In the table there are some 30,000 clones, approximately 86% of which are singletons. Sequenced material: CD8+ T cells sorted from blood. The receptors originated from an adult with rheumatoid arthritis.

This sequence joins TRBV28 and TRBJ2-7; TRBD1 matches at 7 bases. V was clipped by 4 bases and J by 7 bases; unmatched bases: 4. Germline CDR1 MDHEN, CDR2 SYDVKM. This CDR3 contains 12 residues. CDR3 region: CASSSTGYEQYF. The CDR3 DNA sequence: TGTGCCAGCAGTTCGACAGGGTATGAGCAGTACTTC.

In this sample, this clone turned up once. Written as DNA, the CDR3 is TGTGCCAGCTCACCGACGGGTAATCAGCCCCAGCATTTT. It codes for CASSPTGNQPQHF. This chain links TRBV18 with TRBJ1-5; D uncertain. Germline CDR1 and CDR2: KGHSH and LQKENI. The CDR3 is 13 residues long. The V end lost 3 bases, the J end lost 4 bases, and 7 bases lay between the germline ends.

The chain has TRBV29-1 and TRBJ1-3; unclear D gene. Germline V gene sequence: CDR1 SQVTM, CDR2 ANQGSEA. The germline V and J ends were trimmed by 1 base and 0 bases, with 13 bases remaining between them. The CDR3 sequence is 16 residues long. The CDR3 bases are TGCAGCGTTGAAGGATCACGTTCCCTCTCTGGAAACACCATATATTTT. The encoded protein is CSVEGSRSLSGNTIYF.

The rearrangement uses TRBV6-4 and TRBJ2-1; D may correspond to TRBD1 or TRBD2 (5 bases each). V lost 0 bases to trimming and J lost 5 bases, with 8 bases between them. This CDR3 is 14 amino acids long. Germline V gene sequence: CDR1 MRHNA, CDR2 SNTAGT. The DNA of the CDR3 is TGTGCCAGCAGTGACTCGTTGGGGGACAATGAGCAGTTCTTC. It codes for CASSDSLGDNEQFF.

The V and J genes are TRBV4-1 and TRBJ2-4; unclear D gene. V was clipped by 0 bases and J by 4 bases, with 7 bases between them. The CDR3 is 14 amino acids. CDR1 is MGHRA, CDR2 YSYEKL, per germline. DNA for the CDR3: TGCGCCAGCAGCCAAGAGACTGGGAAAAACATTCAGTACTTC. Protein sequence: CASSQETGKNIQYF.

The table lists this clone with a count of one. The chain uses TRBV7-9 and TRBJ2-1, with TRBD2 matching 8 bases. The CDR3 consists of 17 residues. CDR1 and CDR2 (germline): SEHNR, FQNEAQ (reference sequence). J gave up 0 bases and V 2 bases, and 6 bases lay outside the gene matches. CDR3: CASSLPLAGSSYNEQFF. The CDR3 DNA reads TGTGCCAGCAGCTTACCTTTAGCGGGAAGCTCCTACAATGAGCAGTTCTTC. The whole variable domain, remainder taken from reference TRBV7-9 and TRBJ2-1, is DTGVSQNPRHKITKRGQNVTFRCDPISEHNRLYWYRQTLGQGPEFLTYFQNEAQLEKSRLLSDRFSAERPKGSFSTLEIQRTEQGDSAMYLCASSLPLAGSSYNEQFFGPGTRLTVL.

In this sample, this clone is large. The genes are TRBV6-7 and TRBJ2-2; D ambiguous. TRBV6-7 is an ORF, with its function uncertain. This CDR3 comprises 14 residues. V gave up 2 bases and J gave up 7 bases, with 11 bases separating them. The CDR3 spells CASSYVSSGGELFF. In DNA form, the CDR3 reads TGTGCCAGCAGTTACGTTAGCTCGGGCGGGGAGCTGTTTTTT.

This chain connects TRBV7-3 to TRBJ2-2, with D perhaps TRBD1 (6 bases). V lost 5 bases and J 3 bases, leaving 13 bases between the germline ends. The CDR3 covers 15 residues. From germline, CDR1 is SGHTA and CDR2 FQGTGA. This CDR3 reads CASSRPGQDTGELFF. The CDR3 DNA is TGTGCCAGCAGCCGTCCGGGACAAGACACCGGGGAGCTGTTTTTT. Using reference TRBV7-3 and TRBJ2-2 for the parts outside the CDR3, the full variable domain is GAGVSQTPSNKVTEKGKYVELRCDPISGHTALYWYRQSLGQGPEFLIYFQGTGAADDSGLPNDRFFAVRPEGSVSTLKIQRTERGDSAVYLCASSRPGQDTGELFFGEGSRLTVL.

The chain carries TRBV27 and TRBJ2-7; 8 bases map to TRBD2. The CDR3 sequence is 13 residues long. Germline CDR1 and CDR2: MNHEY and SMNVEV (reference sequence). Trimming at V came to 3 bases and at J to 3 bases, leaving 1 base not matched to a gene. Here the CDR3 reads CASSLAGGYEQYF. CDR3 nucleotides: TGTGCCAGCAGTTTGGCGGGAGGCTACGAGCAGTACTTC.

This rearrangement joins TRBV6-4 to TRBJ2-1, with 8 bases aligning to TRBD1. The trim removed 4 bases at V and 8 bases at J, leaving 10 bases unmatched. This CDR3 comprises 15 residues. Germline V gene lookup returns CDR1 MRHNA and CDR2 SNTAGT. CDR3 residues: CASSAGQGVYDEQFF. CDR3 in DNA: TGTGCCAGCAGTGCCGGACAGGGAGTTTACGATGAGCAGTTCTTC.

This chain joins TRBV7-7 and TRBJ2-1; TRBD1 aligns across 9 bases. This CDR3 has 15 residues. With 4 bases clipped from V and 2 bases from J, the junction kept 3 bases outside the gene matches. Germline V gene lookup returns CDR1 SSHAT and CDR2 FNYEAQ (reference sequence). CDR3 DNA sequence: TGTGCCAGCAGCTCCGGACAGGGGACCTACAATGAGCAGTTCTTC. It codes for CASSSGQGTYNEQFF.

The chain has TRBV7-9 and TRBJ2-5; no clear D. V was pared by 2 bases and J by 4 bases, with 8 bases between. The CDR3 covers 13 residues. CDR1 and CDR2 from the germline V gene are SEHNR and FQNEAQ (reference sequence). CDR3 sequence reads: CASSLIQVETQYF. CDR3 coding DNA: TGTGCCAGCAGCTTAATCCAAGTAGAGACCCAGTACTTC.

The rearrangement links TRBV19 to TRBJ2-1; 12 bases fit TRBD2. The V gene's germline CDR1 is LNHDA and CDR2 SQIVND (reference sequence). V dropped 7 bases and J dropped 0; count of bases not matched to a gene: 7. There are 17 residues in the CDR3. CDR3 DNA sequence: TGTGCCAGTACAGGGACTAGCGGGCGTCACTCCTACAATGAGCAGTTCTTC. Translation: CASTGTSGRHSYNEQFF.

This chain connects TRBV7-9 to TRBJ1-2; D ambiguous. V was shortened by 0 bases and J by 1 base, with 12 bases between the two germline ends. Per germline, CDR1 SEHNR and CDR2 FQNEAQ (reference sequence). This CDR3 spans 16 amino acids. The DNA for the CDR3 is TGTGCCAGCAGCTTAGCGGAGTCGGCTTTTAACTATGGCTACACCTTC. Encoded protein: CASSLAESAFNYGYTF.

The chain recombines TRBV30 with TRBJ1-1; D not certain. Germline CDR1 reads GTSNPN; CDR2 reads SVGIG (reference sequence). CDR3 length equals 12 residues. V dropped 3 bases and J dropped 1 base, with 6 bases sitting between them. The CDR3 DNA reads as TGTGCCTGGAGAAAAGGGAACACTGAAGCTTTCTTT. Translation: CAWRKGNTEAFF.

DNA for the CDR3: TGTGCCAGCAGTTTATCGAACACCGGGGAGCTGTTTTTT. Translating it yields CASSLSNTGELFF. The chain recombines TRBV11-2 with TRBJ2-2; no firm D call. Looked up from germline, CDR1 is SGHAT and CDR2 is FQNNGV. This CDR3 spans 13 amino acids. The V end was cut by 6 bases, the J end by 0 bases, with 5 bases between.

The J gene is TRBJ2-7, the V gene TRBV2; TRBD1 or TRBD2 may be the D gene (5 bases each). Germline assignment: CDR1 SNHLY and CDR2 FYNNEI. The CDR3 covers 14 residues. The V and J ends lost 7 bases and 0 bases respectively, with 13 bases between them. The CDR3 region is CASTPAGTSYEQYF. The DNA of the CDR3 is TGTGCCAGCACCCCCGCCGGGACCTCCTACGAGCAGTACTTC. Drawing the rest from reference TRBV2 and TRBJ2-7, the complete variable domain is EPEVTQTPSHQVTQMGQEVILRCVPISNHLYFYWYRQILGQKVEFLVSFYNNEISEKSEIFDDQFSVERPDGSNFTLKIRSTKLEDSAMYFCASTPAGTSYEQYFGPGTRLTVT.

The chain has TRBV29-1 and TRBJ2-1; 10 bases agree with TRBD2. Trimming at V came to 1 base and at J to 9 bases, leaving 12 bases not matched to a gene. Germline CDR1 SQVTM, CDR2 ANQGSEA. This CDR3 region has 16 residues. CDR3 DNA sequence: TGCAGCGTTGAAGGGCTAAGCGGGGGGGGTTATGGTGAGCAGTTCTTC. Translated, it gives CSVEGLSGGGYGEQFF.

The chain recombines TRBV28 with TRBJ1-5, with TRBD1 identical over 8 bases. The CDR3 runs to 15 residues. J was trimmed by 1 base and V by 6 bases; bases with no gene match: 5. Germline CDR1 is MDHEN and CDR2 is SYDVKM. CDR3 residues: CASRKQGESNQPQHF. The CDR3 region has the DNA TGTGCCAGCAGAAAACAGGGGGAAAGCAATCAGCCCCAGCATTTT.

The rearrangement uses TRBV2 and TRBJ2-3; 8 bases align to TRBD1. The CDR3 totals 16 residues. The germline V gene encodes CDR1 SNHLY and CDR2 FYNNEI. V lost 2 bases to trimming and J lost 4 bases; unmatched junction nucleotides: 8. CDR3 region: CASSESQGAPADTQYF. In nucleotides, the CDR3 is TGTGCCAGCAGTGAATCGCAGGGGGCGCCGGCAGATACGCAGTATTTT.

The V gene is TRBV30, the J gene TRBJ1-1, with D tentatively TRBD1 (6 bases). Germline V gene sequence: CDR1 GTSNPN, CDR2 SVGIG (reference sequence). There are 14 residues in the CDR3. Trimming took off 1 base at V and 1 base at J, with 10 bases between the two ends. DNA for the CDR3: TGTGCCTGGAGTGCAGGGGTAGGGAACACTGAAGCTTTCTTT. This translates into CAWSAGVGNTEAFF.

The chain recombines TRBV6-6 with TRBJ1-2; D remains unclear. Trimming removed 2 bases from V and 2 bases from J, with 9 bases in between. Germline CDR1 and CDR2: MNHNY and SVGAGI (reference sequence). This CDR3 contains 14 residues. The CDR3 reads CASSYKVFNYGYTF. DNA of the CDR3: TGTGCCAGCAGTTACAAGGTCTTCAACTATGGCTACACCTTC.

The J gene is TRBJ2-7, the V gene TRBV5-1; TRBD1 or TRBD2 may be the D gene (5 bases each). CDR3 length: 14 residues. Germline loops: CDR1 SGHRS, CDR2 YFSETQ. V lost 4 bases and J lost 5, with 16 bases in between. CDR3 residues: CASSRLPGSNEQYF. DNA of the CDR3: TGCGCCAGCAGCCGATTGCCAGGGAGTAACGAGCAGTACTTC.

This chain joins TRBV5-5 and TRBJ1-4, with 7 bases lining up with TRBD1. Trimming took 7 bases from V and 8 from J; bases not matched to a gene: 8. This CDR3 spans 13 amino acids. Germline V gene data show CDR1 as SGHKS and CDR2 as YYEKEE (reference sequence). The CDR3 DNA follows: TGTGCCAGCCAAGGGGGACAGCCCGAAAAACTGTTTTTT. Amino acids: CASQGGQPEKLFF.

The rearrangement uses TRBV9 and TRBJ2-3, with D possibly being TRBD1 (6 bases). The CDR3 has 16 residues. V was pared by 0 bases and J by 5 bases, with 16 bases between. Looked up from germline, CDR1 is SGDLS and CDR2 is YYNGEE. This CDR3 is CASSVEGVPVGDTQYF. As DNA, the CDR3 is TGTGCCAGCAGCGTAGAGGGGGTCCCGGTTGGAGATACGCAGTATTTT.

The CDR3 nucleotides are TGTGCCAGTAGTCTTCTGGACCGAGGACTCTACAATGAGCAGTTCTTC. This codes for CASSLLDRGLYNEQFF. The V gene is TRBV19, the J gene TRBJ2-1; D is possibly TRBD2 (5 bases). The V end was cut by 5 bases, the J end by 3 bases, with 17 bases between. CDR1 and CDR2 (germline): LNHDA, SQIVND (reference sequence). The CDR3 has 16 amino acids.

The rearrangement uses TRBV11-2 and TRBJ2-1; no clear D gene. Germline loops: CDR1 SGHAT, CDR2 FQNNGV. The CDR3 covers 15 residues. Trimming removed 4 bases from V and 5 bases from J, with 15 bases in between. CDR3 region: CASSSLEAIDNEQFF. CDR3 DNA: TGTGCCAGCAGCTCCCTAGAGGCCATCGACAATGAGCAGTTCTTC.

The chain uses TRBV4-1 and TRBJ1-2, with 7 positions matching TRBD1. The CDR3 is 14 amino acids. Per the germline V gene, CDR1 is MGHRA and CDR2 is YSYEKL. V was clipped by 3 bases and J by 4 bases; unmatched bases: 5. CDR3 in amino acids: CASSHKQGSYGYTF. CDR3 nucleotides: TGCGCCAGCAGCCACAAACAGGGGAGCTATGGCTACACCTTC.

This chain uses TRBV28 with TRBJ2-7, with 9 bases matching TRBD1. From germline, CDR1 is MDHEN and CDR2 SYDVKM. The junction had 7 bases not matched to a gene; V was cut back by 5 bases and J by 5 bases. This CDR3 has 14 amino acids. The CDR3 DNA sequence: TGTGCCAGCAGTGTCCGGGACAGGGACCACGAGCAGTACTTC. This translates into CASSVRDRDHEQYF.